This TCR beta chain was observed in a study of early T cells in non-severe SARS-CoV-2 infection. In the study overall: Investigators sequenced bulk RNA drawn from unsorted whole blood, and chains remained unpaired.

Separate cDNA molecules each had unique molecular identifiers attached to them. TCRdb recomputed calls from the 5' RACE reads with MiXCR, one row per CDR3 protein. The sample shows around 84,000 distinct CDR3 sequences, over 13% of them seen only once. Trimming pared 2 bases from V and 4 bases from J, leaving 8 bases between. This CDR3 has 13 residues. Study-wide points: Reliance on VDJdb matching favored anti-spike CD8 responses; private and CD4 specificities were missed.

In regard to this clonotype: The antigen is undetermined.

This sequence originates from an adult who was a healthcare worker with PCR-confirmed SARS-CoV-2 infection or an uninfected control (not recorded which). Sequencing was done on a sample of whole blood. The rearrangement joins TRBV12-3 or TRBV12-4 to TRBJ1-2, with D uncertain. CDR3 protein: CASSLMSGYGYTF. The DNA of the CDR3 is TGTGCCAGCAGTTTAATGTCCGGCTATGGCTACACCTTC.